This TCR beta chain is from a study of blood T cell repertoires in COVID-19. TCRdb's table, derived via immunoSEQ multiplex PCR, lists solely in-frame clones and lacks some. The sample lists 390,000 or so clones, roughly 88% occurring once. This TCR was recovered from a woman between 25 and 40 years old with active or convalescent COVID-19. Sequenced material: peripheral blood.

The CDR3: CASSYLTGSEQYF. The CDR3 DNA reads as TGTGCCAGCAGTTACCTGACAGGGTCCGAGCAGTACTTC. V is TRBV6-5 and J is TRBJ2-7; TRBD1 matches at 7 bases. The CDR3 totals 13 residues. Trimming cost V 2 bases and J 6 bases; bases outside gene matches: 4. Looked up from germline, CDR1 is MNHEY and CDR2 is SVGAGI.